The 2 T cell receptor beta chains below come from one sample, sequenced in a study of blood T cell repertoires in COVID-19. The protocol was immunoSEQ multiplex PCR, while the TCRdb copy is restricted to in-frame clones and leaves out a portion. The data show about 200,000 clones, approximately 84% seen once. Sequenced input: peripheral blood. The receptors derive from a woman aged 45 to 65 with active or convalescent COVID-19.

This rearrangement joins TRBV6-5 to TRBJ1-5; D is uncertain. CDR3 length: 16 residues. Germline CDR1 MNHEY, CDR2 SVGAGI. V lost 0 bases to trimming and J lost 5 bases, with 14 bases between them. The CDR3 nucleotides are TGTGCCAGCAGTTACTCGCAGTCCCTCGGGGATCAGCCCCAGCATTTT. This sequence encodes CASSYSQSLGDQPQHF.

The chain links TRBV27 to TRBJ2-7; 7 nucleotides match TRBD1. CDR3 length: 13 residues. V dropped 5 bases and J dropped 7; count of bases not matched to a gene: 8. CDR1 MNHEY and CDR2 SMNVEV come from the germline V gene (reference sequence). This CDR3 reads CASSRDRTGEQYV. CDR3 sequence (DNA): TGTGCCAGCAGTAGGGACAGAACGGGAGAGCAGTACGTC.